This T cell receptor beta chain was captured in a study of lymphopenia after photon versus proton radiotherapy. Broader study findings: Oligoclonal CD8+ Temra expansion after nadir drove photon patients' diversity drop. Larger post-nadir TCR diversity loss correlated inversely with survival in deceased patients.

Comment on this clone: Its antigen is as yet unknown.

Using immunoSEQ multiplex PCR, the repertoire was profiled, and TCRdb retains in-frame clones only, with some absent. The profile shows 25,000 to 35,000 clones, around 87% of them singletons. Sequences were derived from peripheral blood, sampled from a patient treated with proton-based radiotherapy. The receptor was derived from a woman aged 55-75 years with cholangiocarcinoma. Some clones in this sample may be carry-over from other donors' samples.

CDR3 sequence (DNA): TGTGCCAGTAGTCCGGGGACTAGCGCCTACAATGAGCAGTTCTTC. This gives the protein CASSPGTSAYNEQFF. J is TRBJ2-1 and V is TRBV19; 10 nucleotides line up with TRBD2. With 5 bases clipped from V and 2 bases from J, the junction kept 3 bases outside the gene matches. Per the germline V gene, CDR1 is LNHDA and CDR2 is SQIVND (reference sequence). The CDR3 sequence is 15 residues long.